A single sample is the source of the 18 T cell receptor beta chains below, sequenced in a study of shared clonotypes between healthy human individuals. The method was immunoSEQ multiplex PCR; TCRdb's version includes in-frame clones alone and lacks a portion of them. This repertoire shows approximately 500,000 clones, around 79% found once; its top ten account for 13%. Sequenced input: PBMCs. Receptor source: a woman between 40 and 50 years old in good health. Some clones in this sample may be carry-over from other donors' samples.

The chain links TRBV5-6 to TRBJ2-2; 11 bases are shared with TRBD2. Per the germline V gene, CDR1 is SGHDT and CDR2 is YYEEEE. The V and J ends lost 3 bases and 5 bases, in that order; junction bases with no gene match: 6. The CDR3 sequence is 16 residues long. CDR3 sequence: CASSSVAGGRTGELFF. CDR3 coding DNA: TGTGCCAGCAGCTCCGTAGCGGGAGGGCGAACCGGGGAGCTGTTTTTT.

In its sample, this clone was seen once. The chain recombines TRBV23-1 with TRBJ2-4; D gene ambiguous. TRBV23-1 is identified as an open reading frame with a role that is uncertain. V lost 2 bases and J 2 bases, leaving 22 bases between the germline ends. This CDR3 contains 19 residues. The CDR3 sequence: CASSQPEDPLLWSKNIQYF. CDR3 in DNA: TGCGCCAGCAGTCAACCCGAGGACCCTCTACTTTGGTCCAAAAACATTCAGTACTTC.

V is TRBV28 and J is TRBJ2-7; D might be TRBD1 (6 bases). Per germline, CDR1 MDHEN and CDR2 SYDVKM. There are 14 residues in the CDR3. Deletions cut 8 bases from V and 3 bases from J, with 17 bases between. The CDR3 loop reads CASSKPQGRYEQYF. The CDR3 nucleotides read TGTGCCAGCTCTAAGCCACAGGGACGCTACGAGCAGTACTTC.

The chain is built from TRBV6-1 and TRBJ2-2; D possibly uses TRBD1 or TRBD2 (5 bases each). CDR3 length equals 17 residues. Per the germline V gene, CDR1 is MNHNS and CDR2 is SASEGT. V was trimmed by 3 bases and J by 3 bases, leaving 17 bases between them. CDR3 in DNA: TGTGCCAGCAGTGACCCCGGGGACCCGACATACACCGGGGAGCTGTTTTTT. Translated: CASSDPGDPTYTGELFF.

The CDR3 DNA sequence: TGTGCCAGTAATCAGGACTATGGCTACACCTTC. This translates into CASNQDYGYTF. V is TRBV19 and J is TRBJ1-2; D unclear. The CDR3 is 11 residues long. Germline CDR1 reads LNHDA; CDR2 reads SQIVND (reference sequence). Trimming shortened V by 7 bases and J by 3 bases, and 6 bases separated the two germline ends.

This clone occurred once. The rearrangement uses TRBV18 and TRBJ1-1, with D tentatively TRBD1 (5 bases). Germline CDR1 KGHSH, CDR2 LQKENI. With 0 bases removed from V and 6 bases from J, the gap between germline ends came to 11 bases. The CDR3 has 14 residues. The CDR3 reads CASSPPQAGAEAFF. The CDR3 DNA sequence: TGTGCCAGCTCACCACCGCAGGCGGGGGCTGAAGCTTTCTTT.

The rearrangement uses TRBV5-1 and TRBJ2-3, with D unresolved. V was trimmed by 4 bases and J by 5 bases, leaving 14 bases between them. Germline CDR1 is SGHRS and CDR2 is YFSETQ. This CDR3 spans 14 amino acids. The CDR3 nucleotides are TGCGCCAGCAGCCCCCGGGCCGAAGTAGATACGCAGTATTTT. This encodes CASSPRAEVDTQYF.

The CDR3 DNA sequence: TGTGCCAGCAGCGACGACAGGAGCCATGGCTACACCTTC. It translates to CASSDDRSHGYTF. The gene calls are TRBV6-5 and TRBJ1-2, with D perhaps matching TRBD1 (6 bases). V lost 6 bases, J lost 6 bases, and 14 bases lay in between. The CDR3 length is 13 residues. From germline, CDR1 is MNHEY and CDR2 SVGAGI.

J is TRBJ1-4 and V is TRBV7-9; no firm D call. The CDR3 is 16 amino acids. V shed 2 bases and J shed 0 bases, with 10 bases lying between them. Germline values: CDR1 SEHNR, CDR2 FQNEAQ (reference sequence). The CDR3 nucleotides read TGTGCCAGCAGCTTATCCCTGACCGCAACTAATGAAAAACTGTTTTTT. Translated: CASSLSLTATNEKLFF.

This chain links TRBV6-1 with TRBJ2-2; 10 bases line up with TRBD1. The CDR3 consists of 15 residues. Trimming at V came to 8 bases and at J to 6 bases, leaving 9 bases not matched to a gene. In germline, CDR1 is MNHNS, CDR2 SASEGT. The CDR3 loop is CASFRDRGFAGELFF. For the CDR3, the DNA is TGTGCCAGCTTCCGGGACAGGGGTTTCGCCGGGGAGCTGTTTTTT.

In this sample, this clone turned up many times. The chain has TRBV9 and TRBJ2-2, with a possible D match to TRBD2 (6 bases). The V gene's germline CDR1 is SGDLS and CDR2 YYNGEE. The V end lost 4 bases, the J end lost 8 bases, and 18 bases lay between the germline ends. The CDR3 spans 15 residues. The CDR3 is CASSPGTYQRGELFF. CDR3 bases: TGTGCCAGCAGCCCTGGGACTTACCAACGAGGGGAGCTGTTTTTT.

The CDR3, as DNA: TGTGCCAGCAGTGACGGTTCAGCGGGGGAGCAGTACTTC. As protein: CASSDGSAGEQYF. The chain combines TRBV6-4 with TRBJ2-7; 7 bases fit TRBD2. Germline V gene lookup returns CDR1 MRHNA and CDR2 SNTAGT. Trimming removed 2 bases from V and 7 bases from J; junction bases left unmatched: 5. The CDR3 is made up of 13 amino acids.

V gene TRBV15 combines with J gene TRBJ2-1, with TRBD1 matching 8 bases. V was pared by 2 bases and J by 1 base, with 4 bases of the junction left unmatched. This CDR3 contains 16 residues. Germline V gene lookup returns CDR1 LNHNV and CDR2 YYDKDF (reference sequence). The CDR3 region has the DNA TGTGCCACCAGCAGACCACAGGGGGATTCCTACAATGAGCAGTTCTTC. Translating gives CATSRPQGDSYNEQFF. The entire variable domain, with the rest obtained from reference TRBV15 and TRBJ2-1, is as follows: DAMVIQNPRYQVTQFGKPVTLSCSQTLNHNVMYWYQQKSSQAPKLLFHYYDKDFNNEADTPDNFQSRRPNTSFCFLDIRSPGLGDTAMYLCATSRPQGDSYNEQFFGPGTRLTVL.

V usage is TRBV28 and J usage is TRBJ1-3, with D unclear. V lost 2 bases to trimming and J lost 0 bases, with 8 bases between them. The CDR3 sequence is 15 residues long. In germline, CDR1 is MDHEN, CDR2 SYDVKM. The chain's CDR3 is CASSLAGDSGNTIYF. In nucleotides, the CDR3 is TGTGCCAGCAGTTTAGCGGGAGACTCTGGAAACACCATATATTTT.

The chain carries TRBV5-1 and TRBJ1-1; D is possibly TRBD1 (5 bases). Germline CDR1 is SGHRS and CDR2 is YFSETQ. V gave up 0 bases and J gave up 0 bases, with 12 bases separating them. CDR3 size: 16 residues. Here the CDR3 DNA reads TGCGCCAGCAGCTTGGCTGGGGCCGACATGAACACTGAAGCTTTCTTT. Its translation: CASSLAGADMNTEAFF.

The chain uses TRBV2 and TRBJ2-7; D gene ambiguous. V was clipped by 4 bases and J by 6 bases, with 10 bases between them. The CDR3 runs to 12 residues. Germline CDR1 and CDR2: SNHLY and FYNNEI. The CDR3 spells CASSGWGIEQYF. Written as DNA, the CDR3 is TGTGCCAGCAGTGGGTGGGGTATCGAGCAGTACTTC. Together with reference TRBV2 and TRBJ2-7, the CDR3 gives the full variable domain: EPEVTQTPSHQVTQMGQEVILRCVPISNHLYFYWYRQILGQKVEFLVSFYNNEISEKSEIFDDQFSVERPDGSNFTLKIRSTKLEDSAMYFCASSGWGIEQYFGPGTRLTVT.

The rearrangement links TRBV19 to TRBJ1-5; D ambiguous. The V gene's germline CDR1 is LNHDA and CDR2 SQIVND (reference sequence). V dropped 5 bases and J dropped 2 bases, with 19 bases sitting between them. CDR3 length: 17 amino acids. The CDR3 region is CASSPGPSDRGNQPQHF. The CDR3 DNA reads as TGTGCCAGTAGTCCAGGTCCCTCAGATAGAGGCAATCAGCCCCAGCATTTT.

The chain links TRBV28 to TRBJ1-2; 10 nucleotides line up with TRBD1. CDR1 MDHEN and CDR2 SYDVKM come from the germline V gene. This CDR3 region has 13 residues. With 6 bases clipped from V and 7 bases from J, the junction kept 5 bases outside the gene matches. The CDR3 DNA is TGTGCCAGCAGCCAGGACAGGGGGACTGGCTACACCTTC. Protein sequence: CASSQDRGTGYTF.